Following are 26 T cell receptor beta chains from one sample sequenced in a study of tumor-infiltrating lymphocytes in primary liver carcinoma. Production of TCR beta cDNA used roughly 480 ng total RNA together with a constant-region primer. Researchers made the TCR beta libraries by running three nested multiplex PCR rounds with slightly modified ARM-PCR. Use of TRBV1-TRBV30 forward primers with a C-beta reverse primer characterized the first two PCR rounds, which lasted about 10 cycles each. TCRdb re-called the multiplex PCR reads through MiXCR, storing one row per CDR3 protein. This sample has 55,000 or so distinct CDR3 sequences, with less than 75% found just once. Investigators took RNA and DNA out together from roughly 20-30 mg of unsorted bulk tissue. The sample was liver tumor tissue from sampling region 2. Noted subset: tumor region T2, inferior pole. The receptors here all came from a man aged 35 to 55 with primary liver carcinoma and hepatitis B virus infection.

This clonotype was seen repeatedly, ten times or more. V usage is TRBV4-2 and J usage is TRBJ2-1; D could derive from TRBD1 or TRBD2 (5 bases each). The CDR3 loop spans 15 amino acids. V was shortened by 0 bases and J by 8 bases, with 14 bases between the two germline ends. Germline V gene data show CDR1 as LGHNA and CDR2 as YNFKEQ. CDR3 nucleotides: TGTGCCAGCAGCCAAGAGAGAGGGGTCAGGGATGAGCAGTTCTTC. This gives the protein CASSQERGVRDEQFF.

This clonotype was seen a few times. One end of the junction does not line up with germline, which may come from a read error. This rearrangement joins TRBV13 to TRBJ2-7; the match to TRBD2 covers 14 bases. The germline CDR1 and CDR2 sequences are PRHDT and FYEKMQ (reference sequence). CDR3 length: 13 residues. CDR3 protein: CASSQGTSGSLSF. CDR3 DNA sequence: TGTGCCAGCAGCCAAGGGACTAGCGGGAGTCTGTCCTTC.

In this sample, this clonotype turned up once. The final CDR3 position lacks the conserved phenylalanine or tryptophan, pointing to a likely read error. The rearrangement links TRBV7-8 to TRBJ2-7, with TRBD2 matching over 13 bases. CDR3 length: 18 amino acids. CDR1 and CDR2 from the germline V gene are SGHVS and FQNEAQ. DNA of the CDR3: TGCGCCAGAAGCCCTTGGACTAGCGGGAGTATGAGCTCCTACGAGCAGTACTTA. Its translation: CARSPWTSGSMSSYEQYL.

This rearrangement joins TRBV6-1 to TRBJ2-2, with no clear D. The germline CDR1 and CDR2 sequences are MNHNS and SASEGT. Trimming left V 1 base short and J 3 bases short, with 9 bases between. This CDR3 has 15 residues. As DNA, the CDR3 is TGTGCCAGCAGTGAAGAGTCGCGATACACCGGGGAGCTGTTTTTT. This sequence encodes CASSEESRYTGELFF.

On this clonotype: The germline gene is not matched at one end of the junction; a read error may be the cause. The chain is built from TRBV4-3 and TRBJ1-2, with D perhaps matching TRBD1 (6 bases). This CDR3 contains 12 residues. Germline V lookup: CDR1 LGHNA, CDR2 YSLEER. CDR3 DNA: TGCGCCAGCAACCAAGTTCGGGGGCCGCGCACCTTC. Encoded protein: CASNQVRGPRTF.

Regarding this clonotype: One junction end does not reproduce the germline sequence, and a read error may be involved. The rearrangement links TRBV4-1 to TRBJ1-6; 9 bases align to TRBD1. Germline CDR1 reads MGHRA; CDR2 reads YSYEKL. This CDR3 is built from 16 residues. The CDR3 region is CGSSHHLQGADSPLQF. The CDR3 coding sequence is TGCGGCAGCAGCCACCACTTACAGGGGGCGGATTCACCCCTCCAATTT.

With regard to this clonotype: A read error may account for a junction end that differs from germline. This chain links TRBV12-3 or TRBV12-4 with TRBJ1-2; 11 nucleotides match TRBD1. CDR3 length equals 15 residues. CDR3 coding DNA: TGTGGCAGCAGCCTCGGACAGGGGGCAAACTATTGCTACACCTTT. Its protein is CGSSLGQGANYCYTF.

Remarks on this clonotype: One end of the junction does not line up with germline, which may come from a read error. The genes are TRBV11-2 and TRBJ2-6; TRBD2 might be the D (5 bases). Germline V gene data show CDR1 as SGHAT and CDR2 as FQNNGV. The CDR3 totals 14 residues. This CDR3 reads CASSLEDWANILTF. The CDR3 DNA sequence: TGTGCCAGCAGCTTGGAGGATTGGGCCAACATCCTGACTTTC.

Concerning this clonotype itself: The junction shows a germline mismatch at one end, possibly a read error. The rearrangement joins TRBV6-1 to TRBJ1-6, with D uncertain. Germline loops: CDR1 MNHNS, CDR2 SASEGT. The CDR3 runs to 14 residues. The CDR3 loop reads CASCDGESVSPLHF. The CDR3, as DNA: TGTGCCAGCTGTGATGGCGAGTCAGTATCACCCCTCCACTTT.

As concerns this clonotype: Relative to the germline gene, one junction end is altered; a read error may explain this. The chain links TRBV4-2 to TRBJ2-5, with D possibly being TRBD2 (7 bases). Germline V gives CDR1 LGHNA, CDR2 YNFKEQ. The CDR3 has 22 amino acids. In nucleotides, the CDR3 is TGTGCCAGCGGCCAACTAGAGGGGGGACTATCGGGTACACGAGCCTCCCAAGAGACCCAGTACTTC. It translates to CASGQLEGGLSGTRASQETQYF.

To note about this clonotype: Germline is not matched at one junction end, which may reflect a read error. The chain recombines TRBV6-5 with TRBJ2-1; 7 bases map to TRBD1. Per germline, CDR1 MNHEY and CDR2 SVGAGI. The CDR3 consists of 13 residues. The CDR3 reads CTSTLTGEGEQFF. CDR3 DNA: TGTACCAGCACACTTACAGGGGAAGGTGAGCAGTTCTTC.

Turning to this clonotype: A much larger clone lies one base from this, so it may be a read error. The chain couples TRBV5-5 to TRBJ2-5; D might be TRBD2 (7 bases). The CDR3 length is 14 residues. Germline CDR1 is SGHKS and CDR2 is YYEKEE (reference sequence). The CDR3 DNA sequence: TGTACCAGCACCTGGGGGGGGCGCGGAGAGACCCAGTACTTC. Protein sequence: CTSTWGGRGETQYF.

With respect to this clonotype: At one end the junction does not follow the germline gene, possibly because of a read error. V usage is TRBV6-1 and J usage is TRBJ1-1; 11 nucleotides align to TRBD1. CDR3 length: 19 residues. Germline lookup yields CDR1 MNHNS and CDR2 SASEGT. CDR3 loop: CTTGTPGQGVGLRNTEAFF. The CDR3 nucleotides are TGTACCACCGGGACCCCGGGACAGGGGGTTGGGTTACGGAACACTGAAGCATTCTTT.

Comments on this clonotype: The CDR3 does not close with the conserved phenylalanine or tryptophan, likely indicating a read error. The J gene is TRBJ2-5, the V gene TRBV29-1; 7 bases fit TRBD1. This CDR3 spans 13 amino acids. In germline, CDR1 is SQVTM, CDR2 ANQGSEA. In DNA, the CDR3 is TGCAGTGTTGACGAACAGGGGATGGAGACCCAGTACTCC. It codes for CSVDEQGMETQYS.

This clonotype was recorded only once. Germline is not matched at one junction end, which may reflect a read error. The CDR3 region is CASSFLRLAGTGTDRQYF. CDR3 nucleotides: TGTGCCAGCAGCTTCCTCCGACTAGCGGGAACGGGGACAGATAGGCAGTATTTT. V is TRBV6-2 or TRBV6-3 and J is TRBJ2-3; 11 bases map to TRBD2. This CDR3 is 18 amino acids long. The germline CDR1 and CDR2 sequences are MNHEY and SVGEGT.

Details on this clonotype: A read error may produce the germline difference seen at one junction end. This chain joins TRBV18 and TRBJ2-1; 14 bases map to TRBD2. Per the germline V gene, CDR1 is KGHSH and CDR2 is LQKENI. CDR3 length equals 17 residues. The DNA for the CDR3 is TGTGCCAGCTCACCACCGGGGACTAGCGGGAGTGACAATGGGCAGTTCTTC. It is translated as CASSPPGTSGSDNGQFF.

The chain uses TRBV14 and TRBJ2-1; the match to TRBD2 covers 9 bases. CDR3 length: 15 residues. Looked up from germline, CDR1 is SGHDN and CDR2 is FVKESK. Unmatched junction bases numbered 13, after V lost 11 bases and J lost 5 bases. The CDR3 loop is CADSQFLAGNNEQFF. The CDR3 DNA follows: TGTGCCGACAGCCAGTTCCTAGCGGGAAACAATGAGCAGTTCTTC.

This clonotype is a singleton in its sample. DNA of the CDR3: TGTGCCAGCAGCCAATACAGAGTAGGCGAGCAGTACTTC. It yields the protein CASSQYRVGEQYF. The chain recombines TRBV5-4 with TRBJ2-7; D uncertain. Trimming removed 4 bases from V and 6 bases from J, with 14 bases in between. Looked up from germline, CDR1 is SGHNT and CDR2 is YYREEE (reference sequence). The CDR3 runs 13 residues.

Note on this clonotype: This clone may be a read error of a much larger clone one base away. The CDR3 region is CASSESAGQYNEHFF. The CDR3 DNA reads TGCGCCAGCAGTGAGTCGGCAGGGCAATACAATGAGCACTTCTTC. The chain joins TRBV10-1 to TRBJ2-1; D might be TRBD1 (5 bases). This CDR3 comprises 15 residues. Germline lookup yields CDR1 WNHNN and CDR2 SYGVQD (reference sequence).

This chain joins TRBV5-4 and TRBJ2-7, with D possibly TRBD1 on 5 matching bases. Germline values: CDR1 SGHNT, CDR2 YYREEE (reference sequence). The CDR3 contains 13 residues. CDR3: CVSSLQGFYEQYF. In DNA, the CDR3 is TGTGTCAGTAGCTTGCAGGGTTTCTACGAGCAGTACTTC.

For the CDR3, the DNA is TGTGCAGGCAGCCAAGACAGGGCGGGGAACATTCAGTACTTC. It yields the protein CAGSQDRAGNIQYF. V usage is TRBV5-4 and J usage is TRBJ2-4; a possible D gene is TRBD1 (7 bases). The CDR3 is 14 residues long. Germline CDR1 reads SGHNT; CDR2 reads YYREEE (reference sequence).

The CDR3: CASSPRRWTNTGELFF. The CDR3 bases are TGTGCCAGCAGTCCCCGGCGGTGGACGAACACCGGGGAGCTGTTTTTT. The chain carries TRBV12-3 or TRBV12-4 and TRBJ2-2; D is ambiguous. The length of the CDR3 is 16 residues. Trimming took 5 bases from V and 0 from J, leaving 13 bases between them.

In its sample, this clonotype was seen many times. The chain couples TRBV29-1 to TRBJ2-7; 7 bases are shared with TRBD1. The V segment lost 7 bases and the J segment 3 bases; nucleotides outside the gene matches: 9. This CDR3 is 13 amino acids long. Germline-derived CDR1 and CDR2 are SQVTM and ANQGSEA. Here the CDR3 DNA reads TGCAGCGCCCACTCCGGGGACAGCTACGAGCAGTACTTC. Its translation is CSAHSGDSYEQYF.

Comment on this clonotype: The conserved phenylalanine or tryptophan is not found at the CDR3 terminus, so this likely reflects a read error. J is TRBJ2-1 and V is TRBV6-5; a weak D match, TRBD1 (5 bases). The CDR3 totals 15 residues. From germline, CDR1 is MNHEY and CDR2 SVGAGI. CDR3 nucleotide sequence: TGTGCTAGCAGTTACGGTATAGCCTGGCAGGGTGAGCAGTTCTCC. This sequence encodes CASSYGIAWQGEQFS.

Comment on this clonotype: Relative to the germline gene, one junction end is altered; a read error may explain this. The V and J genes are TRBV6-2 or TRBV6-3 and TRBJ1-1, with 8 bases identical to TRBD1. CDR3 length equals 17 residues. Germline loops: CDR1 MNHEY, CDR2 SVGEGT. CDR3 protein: CASSYVTGGPMNTEALF. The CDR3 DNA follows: TGTGCCAGCAGTTACGTCACAGGGGGGCCCATGAACACAGAAGCTCTCTTT.

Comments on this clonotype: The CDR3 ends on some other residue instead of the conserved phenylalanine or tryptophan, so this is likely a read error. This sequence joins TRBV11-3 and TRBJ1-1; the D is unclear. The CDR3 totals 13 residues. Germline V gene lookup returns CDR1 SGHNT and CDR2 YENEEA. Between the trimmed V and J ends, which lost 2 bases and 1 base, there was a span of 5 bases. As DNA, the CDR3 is TGTGCCAGCAGCTTACACAGGAACACTGAAGCTTTCATA. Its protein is CASSLHRNTEAFI.